The 10 T cell receptor beta chains presented below share a single source sample, sequenced in a study of T cells in Graves' hyperthyroidism and ophthalmopathy. TCR beta CDR3 sequences were amplified from RNA transcripts. HTBI primers drove first-round RT-PCR of the TCR CDR3. TCRdb redid the calling of the multiplex PCR reads with MiXCR, one entry per CDR3 protein. The data hold hundreds of thousands of distinct CDR3 sequences, with 15% to 20% observed a single time. Sequenced material: blood. The receptors shown here come from a man between 40 and 49 years old with Graves' ophthalmopathy.

V is TRBV29-1 and J is TRBJ2-7; 9 bases map to TRBD1. Unmatched junction bases numbered 4, after V lost 4 bases and J lost 6 bases. The CDR3 is 12 residues long. Per the germline V gene, CDR1 is SQVTM and CDR2 is ANQGSEA. CDR3 residues: CSVGGQGAEQYF. The CDR3, as DNA: TGCAGCGTTGGGGGACAGGGAGCCGAGCAGTACTTC.

This chain joins TRBV20-1 and TRBJ2-5; possible D gene TRBD2, 7 bases. Trimming stripped 1 base from V and 4 bases from J, with 19 bases between. The CDR3 totals 16 residues. CDR1 is DFQATT and CDR2 is SNEGSKA in the germline V gene (reference sequence). DNA for the CDR3: TGCAGTGCTAGAGTCTCAGGGGACTATAAAGGAGAGACCCAGTACTTC. Its protein is CSARVSGDYKGETQYF.

The chain couples TRBV27 to TRBJ2-7, with 15 bases that match TRBD2. Germline V gene data show CDR1 as MNHEY and CDR2 as SMNVEV (reference sequence). The CDR3 consists of 15 residues. The trim removed 6 bases at V and 3 bases at J, leaving 3 bases unmatched. Written as DNA, the CDR3 is TGTGCCAGCAGAACGGGACTAGCGGGAGGCTACGAGCAGTACTTC. Amino acids: CASRTGLAGGYEQYF.

This clonotype was observed a handful of times. The chain links TRBV7-3 to TRBJ1-3; D ambiguous. The V gene's germline CDR1 is SGHTA and CDR2 FQGTGA. Trimming shortened V by 0 bases and J by 2 bases, and 17 bases separated the two germline ends. The CDR3 consists of 18 residues. The CDR3 loop reads CASSLTAPKGTTGNTIYF. Written as DNA, the CDR3 is TGTGCCAGCAGCTTAACGGCCCCCAAGGGAACTACTGGAAACACCATATATTTT.

A remark on this clonotype: A single base separates this from a much larger clone, so it may be a read error. The chain carries TRBV11-3 and TRBJ2-1, with 9 nucleotides matching TRBD2. Germline values: CDR1 SGHNT, CDR2 YENEEA. CDR3 length: 15 residues. This chain's CDR3 is CAGSLRAGGFNEQFF. The DNA of the CDR3 is TGTGCCGGCAGCTTACGAGCGGGGGGCTTCAATGAGCAGTTCTTC.

This clonotype is a singleton in its sample. This chain links TRBV7-9 with TRBJ1-4; 9 positions match TRBD1. V was clipped by 7 bases and J by 6 bases; unmatched bases: 6. CDR1 and CDR2 from the germline V gene are SEHNR and FQNEAQ (reference sequence). This CDR3 has 14 amino acids. In DNA form, the CDR3 reads TGTGCCAGCACCCCGGGACAGGGAGATGAAAAACTGTTTTTT. Encoded protein: CASTPGQGDEKLFF.

The rearrangement joins TRBV20-1 to TRBJ2-1; TRBD2 matches at 10 bases. This CDR3 comprises 13 residues. The J segment lost 5 bases and the V segment lost 5 bases, leaving 3 bases of the junction unmatched. The germline V gene has CDR1 DFQATT and CDR2 SNEGSKA (reference sequence). The CDR3: CSAGLAANNEQFF. For the CDR3, the DNA is TGCAGTGCTGGACTAGCGGCTAACAATGAGCAGTTCTTC.

This clonotype showed up just a few times. This sequence joins TRBV10-2 and TRBJ1-4; D is perhaps TRBD1 (5 bases). Trimming shortened V by 7 bases and J by 8 bases, and 17 bases separated the two germline ends. The CDR3 sequence is 14 residues long. CDR1 is WSHSY and CDR2 is SAAADI in the germline V gene. The CDR3 region has the DNA TGCGCCAGCACCTCGACAGTTCCGGGAGAAAAACTGTTTTTT. Translation gives CASTSTVPGEKLFF.

The V gene is TRBV9, the J gene TRBJ2-3, with 9 positions matching TRBD1. The germline V gene encodes CDR1 SGDLS and CDR2 YYNGEE. The CDR3 is 16 amino acids. Trimming took 3 bases from V and 4 from J; bases not matched to a gene: 9. Written as DNA, the CDR3 is TGTGCCAGCAGCGCCGAGGGACAGGGTTCGGCAGATACGCAGTATTTT. Translating it yields CASSAEGQGSADTQYF.

In this sample, this clonotype turned up a few times. The gene calls are TRBV29-1 and TRBJ2-1, with D tentatively TRBD2 (6 bases). Trimming pared 1 base from V and 7 bases from J, leaving 8 bases between. The CDR3 sequence is 12 residues long. The germline V gene encodes CDR1 SQVTM and CDR2 ANQGSEA. DNA of the CDR3: TGCAGCGTTGAAGGGGCGGGGAATGAGCAGTTCTTC. Its protein is CSVEGAGNEQFF.